This T cell receptor beta chain was profiled in a study of T cells in tuberculosis. Study background: CD1B tetramers identified T cells specific for mycobacterial lipid GMM. Findings and limits, study-wide: Some low-affinity tetramer-binding T cells may be absent from this sample.

Here immunoSEQ multiplex PCR was the method, and the copy in TCRdb shows in-frame clones only, minus some. The sample includes 55,000 to 60,000 clones, approximately 85% of them seen just once. Sorting used thawed, overnight-rested PBMC stained with anti-CD3, a viability dye and GMM-loaded CD1B tetramer. CD1B tetramers were loaded with Rhodococcus equi-derived C32 glucose monomycolate. Tetramer-sorted PBMC had been CD14 monocyte-depleted before freezing. Each donor contributed roughly 100,000 sorted tetramer-negative cells. The sequence was collected from an adult woman with latent tuberculosis. Sequencing input: CD1b-GMM tetramer-negative cells sorted from PBMCs.

Here the CDR3 reads CASSLAGGETQYF. CDR3 sequence (DNA): TGTGCCAGCAGCTTGGCTGGCGGAGAGACCCAGTACTTC. The chain recombines TRBV5-4 with TRBJ2-5; D not resolved. Germline V gives CDR1 SGHNT, CDR2 YYREEE (reference sequence). CDR3 size: 13 residues. V lost 0 bases, J lost 4 bases, and 7 bases lay in between.